The source of this TCR beta chain is a study of OX40 agonist ivuxolimab in advanced cancers. Background on the whole study: Ivuxolimab was a fully human IgG2 agonistic monoclonal antibody targeting the costimulatory receptor OX40 (CD134). Intravenous ivuxolimab was administered to patients every 2 weeks at six dose levels: 0.01, 0.1, 0.3, 1.5, 3 and 10 mg/kg. Among the 52 dose-escalation patients, around 19 had hepatocellular carcinoma, approximately 15 melanoma, 9 renal cell carcinoma and 9 head and neck cancer. A male proportion of around 81% and a mean age of approximately 61 years, ranging from 23 to 79, were recorded for the dose-escalation cohort. Prior anti-PD-1, anti-PD-L1 or anti-CTLA-4 therapy was permitted, and about 40% of dose-escalation patients had received checkpoint inhibitors. Partial responses occurred in three dose-escalation patients: two with cutaneous melanoma and one with hepatocellular carcinoma. The purpose of peripheral TCRbeta sequencing was to test whether ivuxolimab changed TCR sequence diversity and led to clonal T-cell expansion. The paper reports the monotherapy dose-escalation portion (N = 52 patients) of the phase I ivuxolimab trial.

Findings and caveats that apply to the study as a whole: In partial responders in the 0.1-3.0 mg/kg groups, normalized peripheral clonal expansion was found to be among the lowest, especially among CD8+ T cells. At doses of 0.1 to 3.0 mg/kg, clonal expansion of both CD4+ and CD8+ T cells in blood was seen between baseline and week 6. After ivuxolimab, CD8+ T cells had more expanded clones than CD4+ T cells on average. Low levels of normalized T-cell clonal expansion were also shown by some nonresponding patients. Which antigens the clonally expanded peripheral T cells were specific for was not determined.

To sequence the TCRbeta CDR3 region, genomic DNA was isolated from the sorted cells. TCRbeta CDR3 regions were sequenced using the immunoSEQ Assay. In its TCRdb copy, this immuneACCESS table keeps in-frame sequences only and misses some clones. Where compared with another copy, unresolved V genes explain less than half of these, and the others have no known cause. The sample records 53,000 or so clones, approximately 84% of which are singletons. Together, the top ten hold 10% to 15% of the sample. On this clone: No cognate antigen has been identified for it. No much larger clone exists at a distance of one base, and base qualities are not known.

The CDR3 holds 14 amino acids from the cysteine to the phenylalanine. Of all the DNA, just the CDR3 is kept, 42 bases in frame from base 1. Trimming takes 3 bases from V and 1 base from J, and the germline ends sit 8 bases apart. The germline V gene yields KGHSH for CDR1 and LQKENI for CDR2. The trial excluded patients who had a history of autoimmune disease or were on systemic immunosuppression. Peripheral blood for TCR sequencing was drawn from every dose cohort at baseline, at cycle 4 day 1 and at cycle 7 day 1. Samples came from an open-label, multicenter, first-in-human phase I dose-escalation trial of ivuxolimab. Adults with locally advanced or metastatic melanoma, renal cell carcinoma, hepatocellular carcinoma or head and neck squamous cell carcinoma were enrolled in the trial. Before TCR sequencing, CD4+ T cells and CD8+ T cells from peripheral blood were sorted into separate populations.

Source: CD4+ or CD8+ T cells sorted from blood, taken in a trial of the OX40 agonist ivuxolimab. Recombination joined TRBV18 with TRBJ2-3, and the D gene may be TRBD2, 5 bases matching. The clonotype was recovered from an adult with an advanced solid tumor such as melanoma, head and neck, liver or kidney cancer. The nucleotide sequence is given as TGTGCCAGCTCACCGCCCGGGGGCACAGATACGCAGTATTTT. Translated, this is CASSPPGGTDTQYF. The CDR3 plus the reference TRBV18 and TRBJ2-3 genes for the other parts give the full variable domain: NAGVMQNPRHLVRRRGQEARLRCSPMKGHSHVYWYRQLPEEGLKFMVYLQKENIIDESGMPKERFSAEFPKEGPSILRIQQVVRGDSAAYFCASSPPGGTDTQYFGPGTRLTVL.